This T cell receptor (beta chain) appears in the sequencing data of a study of T cell responses to AZD1222 COVID-19 vaccine. Concerning this clone: Its antigen remains unknown.

Sequencing was performed with immunoSEQ multiplex PCR; in TCRdb, only in-frame clones are kept and a portion is missing. The data contain more than 75,000 clones, approximately 90% of them seen just once; the ten biggest clones take up 8%. Pooling of second doses given at about 4 or about 12 weeks was done. Germline lookup yields CDR1 LNHDA and CDR2 SQIVND (reference sequence). This CDR3 is 12 amino acids long. Trimming took 3 bases from V and 4 from J, leaving 6 bases between them. Study-level findings and limits: The donor cohort was predominantly white British with a female majority, and clonal diversity may have been underestimated. Spike was spanned by vaccine-associated CD4 TCRs, which were dominant at 160-218 and 743-854. Scientists sampled the repertoires only once the peak T cell response had passed.

The V call is TRBV19, the J call TRBJ1-2, with TRBD1 as a possible D gene (6 bases). The origin of this receptor is an adult who received the AZD1222 COVID-19 vaccine. The sample consisted of peripheral blood, taken 28 days after the second AZD1222 dose. This CDR3 reads CASSMTGYGYTF. DNA of the CDR3: TGTGCCAGTAGTATGACAGGCTATGGCTACACCTTC.